Reported below is one TCR beta chain. Its cognate antigen is unknown. Sorts that each held more than 250,000 cells were run in triplicate for every CD8+ T cell subset. Cells that were CD45RO-CCR7+CD27+CD95- constituted naive CD8+ T cells. Via 5' RACE with UMI labels, TRB cDNA libraries were prepared. TCRdb reprocessed the 5' RACE reads, keeping one entry per CDR3 protein, no DNA. The table counts about 150,000 distinct CDR3 sequences; less than 0.55% lies in the top ten. This sample was taken from a study of CXCR3-negative and CXCR3-positive naive CD8 T cells. Overall study results and limits: Much lower diversity was found in memory CD8+ cells, while both naive subsets had comparably high diversity. Naive CXCR3-positive cells had TRB CDR3s more hydrophobic than those of CXCR3-negative naive cells. CXCR3-negative and CXCR3-positive naive cells shared comparable TRBV-TRBJ usage, but memory cells did not.

The CDR3 contains 15 residues. Germline assignment: CDR1 DFQATT and CDR2 SNEGSKA (reference sequence). The receptor was derived from a human donor in good health. Some clones in this sample may be carry-over from other donors' samples. The chain is built from TRBV20-1 and TRBJ2-7; no DNA is available, so the TRBD2 call from TCRdb remains unchecked. The sequenced sample was naive CXCR3+ CD8+ T cells from blood. Subset of the sample: CD45RO-CCR7+CD27+CD95- naive CD8+ T cells expressing CXCR3 (TNR3+). CDR3 amino acids: CSSRRTGGNSYEQYF.